These T cell receptor beta chains were read from a single sample in a study of CD8+CD57+ T cells in acquired aplastic anemia. TCRdb called the reads again in MiXCR, with one record for every CDR3 protein. The table includes approximately 300,000 distinct CDR3 sequences, 56% detected once. The material sequenced was sorted CD4+, CD8+, or CD8+CD57+ T cells (not recorded which) from PBMCs. The receptors were gathered from a human donor with aplastic anemia. CDR3s include the opening cysteine and the closing phenylalanine or tryptophan. The D gene is left open where the match is weak. Size values are once, few and many counts, or a class for expanded clones, and some rows have none.

TRBD2 | TRBJ2-7 | few | TRBV7-2 | TGTGCCAGCAGCTTCGGACTAGCGGGGGCCTCCTACGAGCAGTACTTC | CASSFGLAGASYEQYF
NA | TRBJ2-3 | NA | TRBV24-1 | TGTGCCACCAGTCCTTCACGCGGGGGCAGGTCAGATACGCAGTATTTT | CATSPSRGGRSDTQYF
TRBD1 | TRBJ2-7 | NA | TRBV15 | TGTGCCACCAGCAGGGTGGGACAGGGGGGTCGCGAGCAGTACTTC | CATSRVGQGGREQYF
NA | TRBJ2-3 | many | TRBV2 | TGTGCCAGCAGTGCTCCAGATACGCAGTATTTT | CASSAPDTQYF
NA | TRBJ1-3 | few | TRBV28 | TGTGCCAGCAGTTCCCCCGGGCGGCCGGCCGTTTTT | CASSSPGRPAVF
TRBD1 | TRBJ2-3 | NA | TRBV2 | TGTGCCAGCAGTGAAAGTGGGACAGTCACAGATACGCAGTATTTT | CASSESGTVTDTQYF
NA | TRBJ2-7 | NA | TRBV10-3 | TGTGCCATCAGTGAGGTCGGACTTAGCTACGAGCAGTACTTC | CAISEVGLSYEQYF
TRBD1 | TRBJ2-5 | once | TRBV20-1 | TGCAGTGCTAGCCTGGGACAGCCGGGGGAGACCCAGTACTTC | CSASLGQPGETQYF
NA | TRBJ1-1 | once | TRBV9 | TGTGCCAGCAGCGTAGCTACGGAGCACACTGAAGCTTTCTTT | CASSVATEHTEAFF
TRBD1 | TRBJ1-4 | NA | TRBV2 | TGTGCCAGCAAGCGGGACAGGGGACAAGAAAAACTGTTTTTT | CASKRDRGQEKLFF
NA | TRBJ1-1 | NA | TRBV2 | TGTGCCAGCAGTGAAGGGATTGGGACGGAAGCTTTCTTT | CASSEGIGTEAFF
NA | TRBJ1-2 | once | TRBV20-1 | TGCAGTGCTAGAGCCCCTAGGGACGGCTACACCTTC | CSARAPRDGYTF
NA | TRBJ1-1 | NA | TRBV3-1 | TGTGCCAGCAGCTGGGCGGGAGCCCTTGAAGCTTTCTTT | CASSWAGALEAFF
TRBD2 | TRBJ2-1 | NA | TRBV7-2 | TGTGCCAGCAGCTTAGTGGGCGGGGGTTTCAATGAGCAGTTCTTC | CASSLVGGGFNEQFF
TRBD1 | TRBJ2-1 | once | TRBV7-8 | TGTGCCAGCAGCTGGGGACAGGGTAGAAAACAGTTCTTC | CASSWGQGRKQFF
TRBD1 | TRBJ2-7 | NA | TRBV13 | TGTGCCAGCAGCTTAATGGGACAGGGTACCCACGAGCAGTACTTC | CASSLMGQGTHEQYF
TRBD1 | TRBJ2-7 | NA | TRBV10-2 | TGCGCCAGCAGTGAGAGGGAATCCGGGACAGGGGCATCCTACGAGCAGTACTTC | CASSERESGTGASYEQYF
NA | TRBJ1-2 | NA | TRBV24-1 | TGTGCCAGCCAGGGGAGTAGTAACTATGGCTACACCTTC | CASQGSSNYGYTF
TRBD2 | TRBJ2-1 | NA | TRBV3-1 | TGTGCCAGCAGCCAGACTAGCGGGGGGGGTGAGCAGTTCTTC | CASSQTSGGGEQFF
NA | TRBJ2-1 | many | TRBV10-2 | TGCGCCAGCAGTGCAGAGCGCCCACTAGCAACCCACAATGAGCAGTTCTTC | CASSAERPLATHNEQFF
NA | TRBJ1-1 | NA | TRBV7-3 | TGTGCCAGCAGCTTAAGCGGGGCGACAGCGAGCACTGAAGCTTTCTTT | CASSLSGATASTEAFF
NA | TRBJ2-1 | NA | TRBV19 | TGTGCCAGTAGTACTTCAGGGCACTCCTACAATGAGCAGTTCTTC | CASSTSGHSYNEQFF
TRBD1 | TRBJ2-2 | few | TRBV20-1 | TGCAGTGCCCGAAAGGGGGACAGGGACACTGGGGAGCTGTTTTTT | CSARKGDRDTGELFF
NA | TRBJ2-7 | few | TRBV7-9 | TGTGCCAGCAGCTCCCCTACCAGCAACGAGCAGTACTTC | CASSSPTSNEQYF
NA | TRBJ2-1 | NA | TRBV2 | TGTGCTAGCAGTACCCAGGGCTATGAGCAGTTCTTC | CASSTQGYEQFF
NA | TRBJ1-5 | once | TRBV29-1 | TGCGGCACCGGGCCTGGGGGGCGGCCTCAGCCCCAGCATTTT | CGTGPGGRPQPQHF
NA | TRBJ2-5 | NA | TRBV7-3 | TGTGCCAGCAGCCCGGGGGCGCACGAGACCCAGTACTTC | CASSPGAHETQYF
NA | TRBJ1-1 | many | TRBV6-5 | TGTGCCAGCAGCTCCCCCGCCCGAAGGGACACTGAAGCTTTCTTT | CASSSPARRDTEAFF
NA | TRBJ1-5 | many | TRBV2 | TGTGCCAGCAGTGAATCCCAGGGCAATCAGCCCCAGCATTTT | CASSESQGNQPQHF
TRBD2 | TRBJ2-3 | many | TRBV11-2 | TGTGCCAGCAGCTTCGGGACTAGCGGGAGTTCACCCCTGGGGCAGTATTTT | CASSFGTSGSSPLGQYF
NA | TRBJ1-2 | NA | TRBV6-5 | TGTGCCAGCAGTTACTTCCTGGACTATGGCTACACCTTC | CASSYFLDYGYTF